This TCR beta chain stems from a study of CD8 T cells in Susac syndrome. The RNA, about 0.5 to 1 ug, was put through reverse transcription using random hexamers. TCRdb reanalysed the immunoSEQ multiplex PCR reads using MiXCR and keeps one entry per CDR3 protein. The sample yields 84,000 or so distinct CDR3 sequences, nearly 95% seen once. This clonotype was observed a single time. The germline gives CDR1 LGHDT, CDR2 YNNKEL (reference sequence). This CDR3 region has 15 residues. V lost 4 bases and J 4 bases, leaving 16 bases between the germline ends. The receptor's source is a human donor with Susac syndrome. The rearrangement uses TRBV3-1 and TRBJ1-2, with D possibly matching TRBD1 (6 bases). Sample: CD8+ T cells from PBMCs. The CDR3, as DNA: TGTGCCAGCAGCCCGAACCTCCAGGGGTTCTATGGCTACACCTTC. Its protein product is CASSPNLQGFYGYTF.